This TCR beta chain was sequenced for a study of blood T cell repertoires in COVID-19. The method was immunoSEQ multiplex PCR; TCRdb's version includes in-frame clones alone and lacks a portion of them. The data contain 300,000 to 450,000 clones, 70% to 85% of them singletons. CDR1 and CDR2 from the germline V gene are MGHDK and SYGVNS. The CDR3 sequence is 15 residues long. The V gene end was trimmed by 2 bases and the J gene end by 7 bases; junction bases not matched to a gene: 6. This receptor was obtained from a human donor with acute or convalescent COVID-19. The donor label of this sample is uncertain. The sample comprised peripheral blood. This chain uses TRBV25-1 with TRBJ2-2, with TRBD1 matching 8 bases. The CDR3 sequence is CASSENRGLGGELFF. The DNA of the CDR3 is TGTGCCAGCAGTGAAAACAGGGGGTTAGGCGGGGAGCTGTTTTTT.